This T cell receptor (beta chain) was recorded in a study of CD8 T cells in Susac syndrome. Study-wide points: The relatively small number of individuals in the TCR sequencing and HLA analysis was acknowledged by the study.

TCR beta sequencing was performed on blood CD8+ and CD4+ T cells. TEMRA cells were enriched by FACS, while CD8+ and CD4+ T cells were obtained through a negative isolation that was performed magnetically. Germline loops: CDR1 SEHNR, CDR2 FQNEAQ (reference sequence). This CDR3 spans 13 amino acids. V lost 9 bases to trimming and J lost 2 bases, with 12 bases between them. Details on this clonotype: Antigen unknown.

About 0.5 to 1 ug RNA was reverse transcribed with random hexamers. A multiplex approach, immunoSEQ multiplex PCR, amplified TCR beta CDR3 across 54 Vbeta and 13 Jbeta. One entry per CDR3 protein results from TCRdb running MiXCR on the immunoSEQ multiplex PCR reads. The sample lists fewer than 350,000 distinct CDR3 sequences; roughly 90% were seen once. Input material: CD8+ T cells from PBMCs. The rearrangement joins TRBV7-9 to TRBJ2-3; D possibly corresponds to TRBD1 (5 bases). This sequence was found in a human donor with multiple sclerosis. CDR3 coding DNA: TGTGCCAGTAAAAGGGGCCCCACAGATACGCAGTATTTT. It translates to CASKRGPTDTQYF.